The clone carrying this T cell receptor beta chain was recorded a few times. Antigen unknown. With 0 bases removed from V and 0 bases from J, the gap between germline ends came to 12 bases. This CDR3 region has 18 residues. The germline CDR1 and CDR2 sequences are LGHNA and YSLEER. This entry is derived from a study of T cell repertoires in cytomegalovirus infection. Study details: It was recently identified HLA-C-restricted and well-studied HLA-B-restricted CMV epitopes that the study used. Public TCR beta signatures marked donors with CMV infection and the matching HLA.

TCRdb independently ran MiXCR on the reads; one entry per CDR3 protein. The table records about 500,000 distinct CDR3 sequences, roughly 34% of them present only once. The material was cultured PBMCs, obtained from culture after CMV antigen stimulation. The sequence was obtained from a human donor in good health (CMV status not recorded). Some clones in this sample may be carry-over from other donors' samples. The gene calls are TRBV4-3 and TRBJ1-6; the D gene is possibly TRBD1 (5 bases). CDR3 nucleotides: TGCGCCAGCAGCCAAGACACCCCAAGGGGCTCCTATAATTCACCCCTCCACTTT. Encoded protein: CASSQDTPRGSYNSPLHF.